The clone carrying this TCR beta chain came up a few times. Profiling relied on immunoSEQ multiplex PCR, and the TCRdb table lists in-frame clones only, not all of them. The sample lists roughly 70,000 clones; about nine tenths were seen once. CTLA-4 blockade with ipilimumab, together with focal radiation, was given to patients with chemo-refractory metastatic non-small-cell lung cancer. V was pared by 2 bases and J by 0 bases, with 3 bases of the junction left unmatched. Germline V lookup: CDR1 SQVTM, CDR2 ANQGSEA. CDR3 length: 15 residues. The data stem from a study of radiotherapy plus CTLA-4 blockade in lung cancer. Study-level information: 18% of patients responded objectively, and about 30% achieved disease control.

Sequenced here: peripheral blood, sampled from a patient treated with radiotherapy plus ipilimumab. V and J are TRBV29-1 and TRBJ2-3, with TRBD2 matching 9 bases. This sequence was found in a human donor with non-small cell lung cancer that progressed on radiotherapy plus ipilimumab. For the CDR3, the DNA is TGCAGCGTTGAAAAGACTAGCGGAAGCACAGATACGCAGTATTTT. Translating gives CSVEKTSGSTDTQYF.